The clone carrying this T cell receptor (beta chain) was detected a few times. The antigen remains unidentified. Each CDR3 protein gets one entry after TCRdb re-called the RT-PCR reads with MiXCR. The sample has around 580,000 distinct CDR3 sequences; 12% to 15% are singletons. This sample was included in a study of response to subunit inactivated influenza vaccine. This CDR3 contains 12 residues. Germline V gene sequence: CDR1 DFQATT, CDR2 SNEGSKA (reference sequence). V lost 3 bases to trimming and J lost 3 bases, with 9 bases between them. Overall study results and limits: Every seasonal influenza vaccination brings in few new T cells, the authors suggested.

Here the sequenced sample was PBMCs from blood, taken approximately 12 days after vaccination. The TCR was taken from a middle-aged man who received an inactivated influenza vaccine. The chain links TRBV20-1 to TRBJ2-7; a weak D match, TRBD2 (5 bases). The CDR3 DNA follows: TGCAGTGCTAGGGGAGCAGTCTACGAGCAGTACTTC. Translated, it gives CSARGAVYEQYF.